The rows below give T cell receptor beta chains drawn from one sample of a study of neoadjuvant anti-PD-1 for oral cavity cancer. TCRdb's table, derived via immunoSEQ multiplex PCR, lists solely in-frame clones and lacks some. Of over 15,000 clones detected, roughly 70% appear once; the ten largest clones hold roughly 2.8%. This specimen consisted of PBMCs, obtained before nivolumab (anti-PD-1) treatment. Receptors originate from a person aged 40 to 85 with oral cavity squamous cell carcinoma. CDR3s include the opening cysteine and the closing phenylalanine or tryptophan. A D gene is named only where the DNA matches it firmly. Clone size is shown for a subset of rows, as once, few, many or a class of expanded clone.

TRBV5-6	TRBJ2-1	NA	NA	CASTGDTSYNEQFF	TGTGCCAGCACAGGGGACACCTCCTACAATGAGCAGTTCTTC
TRBV30	TRBJ1-5	NA	NA	CAWSNPGQPQHF	TGTGCCTGGAGCAACCCTGGGCAGCCCCAGCATTTT
TRBV19	TRBJ1-1	NA	NA	CASSKATGGTEAFF	TGTGCCAGTAGTAAGGCGACCGGGGGCACTGAAGCTTTCTTT
TRBV28	TRBJ1-1	NA	few	CASSLPRRATFF	TGTGCCAGCAGTTTACCTCGGCGGGCTACTTTCTTT
TRBV5-4	TRBJ2-7	NA	NA	CASSFYSVREQYF	TGTGCCAGCAGCTTCTACTCAGTCAGGGAGCAGTACTTC
TRBV10-3	TRBJ2-5	TRBD1	NA	CAISPDRAKETQYF	TGTGCCATCAGTCCGGACAGGGCGAAAGAGACCCAGTACTTC
TRBV7-6	TRBJ2-3	NA	NA	CASSPGGRQGTDTQYF	TGTGCCAGCAGCCCAGGGGGGAGACAGGGCACAGATACGCAGTATTTT
TRBV6-1	TRBJ2-7	NA	few	CASSDLGTLNHEQYF	TGTGCCAGCAGTGATCTGGGGACCCTGAACCACGAGCAGTACTTC
TRBV19	TRBJ1-1	NA	NA	CASSRNTEAFF	TGTGCCAGTAGCCGGAACACTGAAGCTTTCTTT
TRBV21-1	TRBJ2-7	NA	NA	CASSEGAPYEQYF	TGTGCCAGCAGCGAGGGGGCCCCCTACGAGCAGTACTTC
TRBV21-1	TRBJ2-3	NA	few	CASSKGLFRASGYTDTQYF	TGTGCCAGCAGCAAAGGTCTGTTCCGGGCTAGCGGGTACACAGATACGCAGTATTTT
TRBV6-1	TRBJ1-1	TRBD1	NA	CASSDMTGLSAFF	TGTGCCAGCAGTGACATGACAGGGCTGAGTGCTTTCTTT
TRBV5-4	TRBJ2-5	NA	NA	CASSDTYQETQYF	TGTGCCAGCTCGGACACGTACCAAGAGACCCAGTACTTC
TRBV2	TRBJ2-1	NA	NA	CASATGPGLNEQFF	TGTGCCAGCGCTACCGGACCCGGGCTCAATGAGCAGTTCTTC
TRBV27	TRBJ2-1	TRBD2	NA	CASMTSGLSSYNEQFF	TGTGCCAGCATGACTAGCGGATTGAGCTCCTACAATGAGCAGTTCTTC
TRBV10-3	TRBJ1-2	NA	NA	CAISESIPEKGGYTF	TGTGCCATCAGTGAGTCGATCCCAGAAAAGGGCGGCTACACCTTC
TRBV29-1	TRBJ2-7	TRBD1	NA	CSAGQGTYEQYF	TGCAGCGCCGGACAGGGTACCTACGAGCAGTACTTC
TRBV29-1	TRBJ1-2	NA	NA	CSGAQTGGYDGYTF	TGCAGCGGTGCGCAGACAGGAGGTTATGATGGCTACACCTTC
TRBV19	TRBJ2-1	NA	NA	CASSIGGTGSNEQFF	TGTGCCAGTAGTATAGGGGGGACTGGGTCCAATGAGCAGTTCTTC
TRBV10-1	TRBJ2-7	NA	few	CASSDGYEQYF	TGCGCCAGCAGTGACGGATACGAGCAGTACTTC
TRBV5-4	TRBJ2-7	NA	NA	CASSLRRGGGGTSYEQYF	TGTGCCAGCAGCTTGCGGCGGGGTGGTGGCGGAACCTCCTACGAGCAGTACTTC
TRBV19	TRBJ1-5	NA	few	CASKPPGQTRNQPQHF	TGTGCCAGTAAGCCGCCGGGGCAGACCCGCAATCAGCCCCAGCATTTT
TRBV9	TRBJ2-7	TRBD2	NA	CASSLAGGFEQYF	TGTGCCAGCAGTCTAGCGGGAGGGTTCGAGCAGTACTTC
TRBV5-1	TRBJ2-2	NA	NA	CASSLMRSTGELFF	TGCGCCAGCAGCTTAATGAGGAGCACCGGGGAGCTGTTTTTT
TRBV5-1	TRBJ2-1	NA	NA	CASSLLRDNEQFF	TGCGCCAGCAGCTTACTAAGGGACAATGAGCAGTTCTTC
TRBV2	TRBJ1-1	NA	NA	CASRNVVTEAFF	TGTGCCAGCAGGAATGTCGTGACTGAAGCTTTCTTT
TRBV6-1	TRBJ1-2	TRBD1	NA	CASSEPGQGGGYTF	TGTGCCAGCAGTGAACCGGGACAGGGAGGTGGCTACACCTTC
TRBV27	TRBJ2-3	NA	few	CASSLARDIQDTQYF	TGTGCCAGCAGTCTCGCCCGGGACATCCAAGATACGCAGTATTTT
TRBV5-1	TRBJ2-3	TRBD2	NA	CASSWTGGGGDTQYF	TGCGCCAGCAGCTGGACGGGGGGAGGTGGAGATACGCAGTATTTT
TRBV5-4	TRBJ2-5	TRBD1	NA	CASSVRTGAEQETQYF	TGTGCCAGCAGCGTTCGGACAGGCGCCGAACAAGAGACCCAGTACTTC
TRBV10-1	TRBJ2-3	NA	NA	CASSDGDLSTDTQYF	TGCGCCAGCAGTGATGGTGACCTAAGCACAGATACGCAGTATTTT
TRBV27	TRBJ2-1	NA	NA	CASSLDQISYNEQFF	TGTGCCAGCAGTTTAGACCAAATCTCCTACAATGAGCAGTTCTTC
TRBV2	TRBJ2-7	NA	few	CASRTRGSFYEQYF	TGTGCCAGCAGAACTAGGGGGAGTTTCTACGAGCAGTACTTC
TRBV11-2	TRBJ2-1	TRBD2	NA	CASSQLPRAGAEQFF	TGTGCCAGCAGCCAGCTCCCAAGGGCGGGAGCTGAGCAGTTCTTC
TRBV4-1	TRBJ1-1	NA	NA	CASSQGPPPGTEAFF	TGCGCCAGCAGCCAAGGGCCCCCGCCGGGGACTGAAGCTTTCTTT
TRBV5-5	TRBJ1-5	TRBD1	few	CASSRGTDLQPQHF	TGTGCCAGCAGCCGGGGGACAGATCTCCAGCCCCAGCATTTT
TRBV11-3	TRBJ2-1	NA	NA	CASSFSSGTWNEQFF	TGTGCCAGCAGCTTTTCTAGTGGGACGTGGAATGAGCAGTTCTTC
TRBV29-1	TRBJ2-5	NA	NA	CSVSGLAQETQYF	TGCAGCGTTTCCGGGCTAGCGCAAGAGACCCAGTACTTC
TRBV7-6	TRBJ2-2	TRBD2	once	CASSSNSGSGTGELFF	TGTGCCAGCAGCTCTAATAGCGGGAGTGGAACCGGGGAGCTGTTTTTT
TRBV2	TRBJ1-4	NA	NA	CASCRAAVVEKLFF	TGTGCCAGCTGCCGGGCAGCGGTGGTGGAAAAACTGTTTTTT
TRBV10-3	TRBJ2-2	TRBD2	NA	CAISALAATGELFF	TGTGCCATCAGTGCACTAGCGGCCACCGGGGAGCTGTTTTTT
TRBV5-1	TRBJ2-1	TRBD2	once	CASSSGLAGRDEQFF	TGCGCCAGCAGCTCTGGACTAGCGGGCCGGGATGAGCAGTTCTTC
TRBV6-1	TRBJ2-5	NA	NA	CASKTQGVFGETQYF	TGTGCCAGCAAGACCCAGGGTGTTTTCGGGGAGACCCAGTACTTC
TRBV19	TRBJ2-1	TRBD1	few	CASSTRDSSAYNEQFF	TGTGCCAGTAGTACAAGGGACAGTAGCGCCTACAATGAGCAGTTCTTC
TRBV20-1	TRBJ1-2	NA	NA	CSAQTIHGYTF	TGCAGTGCCCAGACAATCCATGGCTACACCTTC
TRBV5-6	TRBJ2-7	NA	few	CASSLSSYEQYF	TGTGCCAGCAGCTTGTCCTCCTACGAGCAGTACTTC
TRBV2	TRBJ2-1	NA	NA	CASSEDGARTTEFF	TGTGCCAGCAGTGAAGATGGCGCCCGGACGACGGAGTTCTTC
TRBV30	TRBJ1-2	TRBD1	NA	CAWSVVHRGWEGYTF	TGTGCCTGGAGTGTCGTACACAGGGGATGGGAGGGCTACACCTTC
TRBV27	TRBJ2-3	TRBD2	NA	CASSHLGLASDTQYF	TGTGCCAGCAGTCACCTGGGACTAGCGTCAGATACGCAGTATTTT
TRBV19	TRBJ2-3	NA	once	CASSIQRTSTDTQYF	TGTGCCAGTAGTATACAAAGGACCAGCACAGATACGCAGTATTTT
TRBV30	TRBJ2-3	TRBD2	NA	CAWDPGLAGVPDTQYF	TGTGCCTGGGATCCGGGACTAGCGGGAGTACCAGATACGCAGTATTTT
TRBV6-6	TRBJ1-5	NA	NA	CASRSGQADSNQPQHF	TGTGCCAGCAGGTCGGGACAAGCAGATAGCAATCAGCCCCAGCATTTT